These T cell receptor beta chains were read from a single sample in a study of brain T cells in children with intractable seizures. Here immunoSEQ multiplex PCR was the method, and the copy in TCRdb shows in-frame clones only, minus some. The data hold 110,000 or so clones, with roughly 94% observed a single time. Sequenced here: peripheral blood, sampled at surgery. The receptors here all came from a boy under two years old with hemimegalencephaly and intractable seizures. Each CDR3 is given with its conserved first and last residue. The D gene is left open where the match is weak.

d_gene	v_gene	j_gene	CDR3aa	CDR3nt
NA	TRBV7-9	TRBJ1-2	CASREGWEGYTF	TGTGCCAGCAGGGAGGGGTGGGAAGGCTACACCTTC
NA	TRBV3-1/TRBV3-2	TRBJ2-3	CASSQGPDSTDTQYF	TGTGCCAGCAGCCAAGGGCCGGACAGCACAGATACGCAGTATTTT
NA	TRBV5-5	TRBJ2-1	CASSLSPSNSYNEQFF	TGTGCCAGCAGCTTGTCTCCCTCCAACTCCTACAATGAGCAGTTCTTC
TRBD1	TRBV6-4	TRBJ2-5	CASIPDLQGRRETQYF	TGTGCCAGCATCCCAGACTTACAGGGGAGAAGGGAGACCCAGTACTTC
TRBD1	TRBV28	TRBJ1-3	CASSGPGQLTGNTIYF	TGTGCCAGCAGTGGACCGGGACAGCTTACTGGAAACACCATATATTTT
TRBD1	TRBV7-3	TRBJ2-6	CASSLPGQGAVLTF	TGTGCCAGCAGCTTACCGGGACAGGGGGCCGTCCTGACTTTC
NA	TRBV29-1	TRBJ1-2	CSVVSVTGHYGYTF	TGCAGCGTTGTGTCCGTGACAGGCCACTATGGCTACACCTTC
NA	TRBV27	TRBJ1-1	CASSFQYMNTEAFF	TGTGCCAGCAGTTTCCAGTACATGAACACTGAAGCTTTCTTT
TRBD1	TRBV6-6	TRBJ1-5	CASSFPGGVNQPQHF	TGTGCCAGCAGTTTCCCAGGGGGGGTCAATCAGCCCCAGCATTTT
NA	TRBV6-6	TRBJ2-1	CASSYVRGSGNEQFF	TGTGCCAGCAGTTACGTACGGGGTTCAGGGAATGAGCAGTTCTTC
NA	TRBV6-5	TRBJ2-5	CASRNRHPGTQYF	TGTGCCAGCAGAAACAGGCATCCCGGGACCCAGTACTTC
NA	TRBV18	TRBJ2-1	CASSPATSSYNEQFF	TGTGCCAGCTCACCCGCTACTAGCTCCTACAATGAGCAGTTCTTC
NA	TRBV6-2/TRBV6-3	TRBJ2-1	CASTPSGGYNEQFF	TGTGCCAGCACCCCGAGTGGGGGTTACAATGAGCAGTTCTTC
NA	TRBV29-1	TRBJ1-5	CSVEEGVDQPQHF	TGCAGCGTTGAAGAAGGGGTGGATCAGCCCCAGCATTTT
TRBD2	TRBV28	TRBJ2-1	CAITSGSRNEQFF	TGTGCCATTACTAGCGGCTCAAGGAATGAGCAGTTCTTC
NA	TRBV4-1	TRBJ2-1	CASSQGTSSYNEQFF	TGCGCCAGCAGCCAAGGGACTTCCTCCTACAATGAGCAGTTCTTC
NA	TRBV7-3	TRBJ1-1	CASSWDGNTEAFF	TGTGCCAGCAGCTGGGACGGGAACACTGAAGCTTTCTTT
TRBD1	TRBV11-3	TRBJ1-1	CASSLGTGTEAFF	TGTGCCAGCAGCTTAGGGACAGGCACTGAAGCTTTCTTT
NA	TRBV13	TRBJ2-1	CASSPDPRGEQFF	TGTGCCAGCAGCCCCGACCCACGCGGCGAGCAGTTCTTC
TRBD2	TRBV24-1	TRBJ2-1	CATSDVAGGPREQFF	TGTGCCACCAGTGATGTAGCGGGAGGCCCCAGGGAGCAGTTCTTC
TRBD1	TRBV11-2	TRBJ2-5	CASSLVGTGRETQYF	TGTGCCAGCAGCTTAGTCGGGACAGGGAGGGAGACCCAGTACTTC